This T cell receptor (beta chain) originates from a study of early T cells in non-severe SARS-CoV-2 infection. Study-wide findings and caveats: Anti-spike CD8 responses were favored in VDJdb matching, and private and CD4 specificities were missed.

V lost 2 bases to trimming and J lost 7 bases, with 11 bases between them. Germline V CDR1 and CDR2: MNHEY, SVGEGT. This CDR3 contains 13 residues. TCRdb itself ran the 5' RACE reads through MiXCR, one entry per CDR3 protein. The table includes roughly 70,000 distinct CDR3 sequences, roughly 13% detected once. This clonotype was seen a few times. The antigen remains undetermined. The J gene is TRBJ1-1, the V gene TRBV6-2 or TRBV6-3; maybe TRBD1 (6 bases). This receptor was taken from an adult who was a healthcare worker with PCR-confirmed SARS-CoV-2 infection or an uninfected control (not recorded which). Sample: whole blood. DNA for the CDR3: TGTGCCAGCAGTTACCCAGGACAGCTTGAAGCTTTCTTT. This translates into CASSYPGQLEAFF.